This T cell receptor beta chain was sequenced for a study of blood T cell repertoires in COVID-19. The overall study: Some COVID-19 samples were acute and others convalescent; all came from the United States, Italy and Spain.

How the authors handled the data: Reference gene primer amplification gave estimated nucleated cell counts. Clones were read by immunoSEQ multiplex PCR, and TCRdb kept only the in-frame ones, dropping some. D and trimming were read from the DNA, whereas the V and J calls and clone size are those reported in that table. The sample carries around 150,000 clones, about 84% recorded once. Between the trimmed V and J ends, which lost 3 bases and 7 bases, there was a span of 4 bases. The CDR3 contains 11 residues. Germline CDR1 MNHNS, CDR2 SASEGT. This TCR came from a woman between 50 and 59 years old with acute or convalescent COVID-19. The gene calls are TRBV6-1 and TRBJ1-3; D gene uncertain. Sequenced sample: peripheral blood. The CDR3 DNA follows: TGTGCCAGCAGTGAGCGGAACACCATATATTTT. Translated, it gives CASSERNTIYF.